The 19 T cell receptor beta chains below all came from one sample that was sequenced in a study of T cells in Graves' hyperthyroidism and ophthalmopathy. Amplification targeted TCR beta CDR3 regions from RNA transcripts. HTBI primers were used for first-round RT-PCR of the TCR CDR3. TCRdb re-analysed the multiplex PCR reads in MiXCR, keeping a single row per CDR3 protein. The sample includes roughly 380,000 distinct CDR3 sequences, roughly 13% of them seen just once. Sequenced: blood. These receptors all stem from a woman in her fifties or sixties with Graves' hyperthyroidism.

Remarks on this clonotype: Compared with germline, one end of the junction differs, possibly owing to a read error. The chain links TRBV10-3 to TRBJ2-7; the D gene is possibly TRBD1 (5 bases). The CDR3 sequence is 15 residues long. Germline lookup yields CDR1 ENHRY and CDR2 SYGVKD. CDR3 region: CAISGDSRNSYEQCF. The CDR3 DNA reads as TGTGCCATCAGCGGTGACAGCAGGAACTCCTACGAGCAGTGCTTC.

The genes are TRBV28 and TRBJ2-7, with D possibly being TRBD2 (6 bases). The V end was cut by 8 bases, the J end by 0 bases, with 20 bases between. This CDR3 has 16 residues. From germline, CDR1 is MDHEN and CDR2 SYDVKM. Here the CDR3 reads CASCNPTSLGSYEQYF. The CDR3 region has the DNA TGTGCCAGCTGTAACCCAACTAGCCTGGGCTCCTACGAGCAGTACTTC.

The rearrangement uses TRBV12-3 or TRBV12-4 and TRBJ1-5; D call uncertain. V lost 1 base, J lost 7 bases, and 11 bases lay in between. This CDR3 is built from 14 residues. The CDR3 nucleotides read TGTGCCAGCAGTTTAGACGTTGGCTCGCAGCCCCAGCATTTT. Residues: CASSLDVGSQPQHF.

This rearrangement joins TRBV20-1 to TRBJ2-5, with 8 bases fitting TRBD2. Germline CDR1 is DFQATT and CDR2 is SNEGSKA (reference sequence). The CDR3 contains 15 residues. With V trimmed by 3 bases and J by 2 bases, 8 bases remained unmatched. The CDR3: CSASHAGTSQETQYF. The CDR3 DNA is TGCAGTGCTAGCCATGCCGGGACTAGTCAAGAGACCCAGTACTTC.

This clonotype was recorded a few times. The chain couples TRBV6-1 to TRBJ2-7, with D possibly called TRBD1 or TRBD2 (7 bases each). There are 16 residues in the CDR3. Germline-derived CDR1 and CDR2 are MNHNS and SASEGT. With 7 bases removed from V and 3 bases from J, the gap between germline ends came to 22 bases. The CDR3 here is CASTAGGGTDHYEQYF. The CDR3 DNA sequence: TGTGCCAGCACTGCTGGGGGGGGGACAGACCACTACGAGCAGTACTTC.

This clonotype was recorded a few times. V and J are TRBV2 and TRBJ2-2; either TRBD1 or TRBD2 may supply D (5 bases each). The V gene lost 6 bases and the J gene lost 6 bases, with 11 bases spanning the gap. The CDR3 is 13 residues long. Germline CDR1 and CDR2: SNHLY and FYNNEI. CDR3 sequence: CASSPGTPGELFF. The CDR3 DNA follows: TGTGCCAGCAGCCCCGGGACCCCCGGGGAGCTGTTTTTT. The whole variable domain, remainder taken from reference TRBV2 and TRBJ2-2, is EPEVTQTPSHQVTQMGQEVILRCVPISNHLYFYWYRQILGQKVEFLVSFYNNEISEKSEIFDDQFSVERPDGSNFTLKIRSTKLEDSAMYFCASSPGTPGELFFGEGSRLTVL.

In its sample, this clonotype was seen a few times. The gene calls are TRBV19 and TRBJ1-2; tentative D call: TRBD1 (6 bases). V lost 7 bases to trimming and J lost 4 bases, with 25 bases between them. CDR3 length equals 17 residues. Looked up from germline, CDR1 is LNHDA and CDR2 is SQIVND (reference sequence). The CDR3 DNA follows: TGTGCCAGTAAGCCCCTGGGGGGCTCGGACGGGACCTATGGCTACACCTTC. Translated, it gives CASKPLGGSDGTYGYTF.

This clonotype was seen more than once but under ten times. The chain employs TRBV15 and TRBJ2-5, with TRBD2 matching over 13 bases. The CDR3 runs 17 residues. With 5 bases clipped from V and 2 bases from J, the junction kept 8 bases outside the gene matches. Germline V CDR1 and CDR2: LNHNV, YYDKDF (reference sequence). The CDR3 DNA reads as TGTGCCACCAGCCCCCGACTAGCGGGAGGAGGGCAAGAGACCCAGTACTTC. Protein: CATSPRLAGGGQETQYF.

With respect to this clonotype: This could be a read error, since a much larger clone is one nucleotide away. A read error is likely, as this CDR3 ends without the conserved phenylalanine or tryptophan. The chain recombines TRBV28 with TRBJ2-7; 7 nucleotides line up with TRBD1. The germline V gene encodes CDR1 MDHEN and CDR2 SYDVKM. This CDR3 comprises 12 residues. V lost 10 bases to trimming and J lost 5 bases; unmatched junction nucleotides: 8. The DNA of the CDR3 is TGTGCCACTGACAGGGCCCCCAACGAGCAGTACCTC. Translated, it gives CATDRAPNEQYL.

The genes are TRBV7-9 and TRBJ1-6, with TRBD1 identical over 9 bases. Germline CDR1 reads SEHNR; CDR2 reads FQNEAQ (reference sequence). This CDR3 region has 16 residues. V lost 5 bases to trimming and J lost 5 bases; unmatched junction nucleotides: 7. CDR3 protein: CASSRTGVWDNSPLHF. CDR3 sequence (DNA): TGTGCCAGCAGCCGGACAGGGGTTTGGGATAATTCACCCCTCCACTTT.

This clonotype was found many times. The CDR3 protein is CASGRTSGPYTDTQYF. CDR3 nucleotide sequence: TGTGCCAGCGGTCGGACTAGCGGACCGTACACAGATACGCAGTATTTT. The chain joins TRBV2 to TRBJ2-3; TRBD2 aligns across 10 bases. The CDR3 is made up of 16 amino acids. Germline V gene data show CDR1 as SNHLY and CDR2 as FYNNEI. Trimming at V came to 8 bases and at J to 2 bases, leaving 10 bases not matched to a gene.

This clonotype has ten or more counts. This sequence joins TRBV15 and TRBJ1-5, with TRBD1 matching over 7 bases. The CDR3 covers 18 residues. Germline lookup yields CDR1 LNHNV and CDR2 YYDKDF (reference sequence). Germline trimming cut 3 bases from V and 0 bases from J; bases unmatched to any gene: 11. CDR3 DNA sequence: TGTGCCACCAGCAGGGGGACAGCAGGACCTTATAGCAATCAGCCCCAGCATTTT. Its translation: CATSRGTAGPYSNQPQHF.

This clonotype was counted a few times. This chain joins TRBV24-1 and TRBJ2-3; D unclear. CDR3 length: 12 residues. With 6 bases removed from V and 3 bases from J, the gap between germline ends came to 6 bases. Looked up from germline, CDR1 is KGHDR and CDR2 is SFDVKD. In DNA, the CDR3 is TGTGCCACCAGTCTGGAGACAGATACGCAGTATTTT. Translating it yields CATSLETDTQYF.

A remark on this clonotype: This may be a read error, as it is one base from a much larger clone. The V gene is TRBV11-3, the J gene TRBJ2-5; no clear D. Germline V gene data show CDR1 as SGHNT and CDR2 as YENEEA. CDR3 size: 14 residues. CDR3 nucleotides: TGTGCCGGCAGCTCGTTACAGTACCAAGAGACCCAGTACTTC. Translating gives CAGSSLQYQETQYF.

This clonotype was seen at least ten times. The chain uses TRBV5-1 and TRBJ2-3; perhaps TRBD2 as D (6 bases). CDR1 and CDR2 (germline): SGHRS, YFSETQ. Between the trimmed V and J ends, which lost 1 base and 6 bases, there was a span of 9 bases. This CDR3 region has 13 residues. The CDR3 sequence is CASSLMGLDTQYF. CDR3 DNA sequence: TGCGCCAGCAGCTTGATGGGACTGGATACGCAGTATTTT.

As for this clonotype: This may be a read error, as it is one base from a much larger clone. The V and J genes are TRBV10-3 and TRBJ2-7; 9 bases are shared with TRBD2. This CDR3 contains 15 residues. The germline V gene has CDR1 ENHRY and CDR2 SYGVKD. The CDR3 DNA follows: TGTGCCATCAGTGCTGGGACTAGCCGCTCCTGCGAGCAGTACTTC. Its protein is CAISAGTSRSCEQYF.

For this clonotype: A clone one base away is much larger, so this may be a read error. J is TRBJ2-2 and V is TRBV7-3, with TRBD1 matching 8 bases. CDR3 size: 16 residues. Germline values: CDR1 SGHTA, CDR2 FQGTGA. Here the CDR3 reads CASSVRQGANAGELFF. The CDR3 DNA reads as TGTGCCAGCAGCGTACGGCAGGGGGCGAACGCCGGGGAGCTGTTTTTT.

This clonotype has ten or more counts. This chain uses TRBV20-1 with TRBJ2-1; TRBD2 matches 12 bases. The CDR3 spans 17 residues. The ends lost 3 bases at V and 8 bases at J; junction bases unmatched: 14. CDR1 is DFQATT, CDR2 SNEGSKA, per germline (reference sequence). CDR3 DNA: TGCAGTGCTAGGGCCTACGGACTAGCGGGACTGGGGGATGAGCAGTTCTTC. It yields the protein CSARAYGLAGLGDEQFF.

This clonotype was counted ten times or more. The junction differs from germline at one of its ends, possibly a read error. The CDR3 here is CAWSLNVNTEAFF. Written as DNA, the CDR3 is TGTGCCTGGAGCTTGAACGTGAATACTGAAGCTTTCTTT. J is TRBJ1-1 and V is TRBV30; D is ambiguous. The CDR3 loop spans 13 amino acids. CDR1 and CDR2 (germline): GTSNPN, SVGIG (reference sequence).